The rows below give T cell receptor beta chains drawn from one sample of a study of sequential checkpoint blockade in melanoma. Repertoires were generated with immunoSEQ multiplex PCR, while TCRdb's copy carries only in-frame clones and drops some. The sample carries 31,000 or so clones, about 88% recorded once. The sample here was CD8+ T cells sorted from blood (inferred from file names), taken from a patient given nivolumab and ipilimumab in sequence. The receptors come from a human donor with melanoma. Both conserved end residues are part of each CDR3. D genes are given only for firm matches. Only some rows state a clone size, as once, few, many or a class for expanded clones.

j_call d_call clone_size v_call cdr3_nt cdr3_aa
TRBJ1-1 TRBD1 - TRBV28 TGTGCCAGCAGTATTCGGACAGGGGGTTGGACTGAAGCTTTCTTT CASSIRTGGWTEAFF
TRBJ1-5 - - TRBV27 TGTGCCAGTTCTACAGGTTATAGCAATCAGCCCCAGCATTTT CASSTGYSNQPQHF
TRBJ2-1 - - TRBV19 TGTGCCAGTAGTATAGTGGCGGAGAACAATGAGCAGTTCTTC CASSIVAENNEQFF
TRBJ2-7 TRBD2 - TRBV28 TGTGCCAGCAGTCACACTAGCGGAAGCTCCTACGAGCAGTACTTC CASSHTSGSSYEQYF
TRBJ1-6 - - TRBV4-2 TGTGCCAGCAGCCAAGCCTACAGGGATAATTCACCCCTCCACTTT CASSQAYRDNSPLHF
TRBJ1-6 - - TRBV7-9 TGTGCCAGCAGCTCCTCCAGTAGTGTAGCTAATTCACCCCTCCACTTT CASSSSSSVANSPLHF
TRBJ1-1 - - TRBV10-1 TGCGCCAGCAGTGGAGCAGGGATCACTGAAGCTTTCTTT CASSGAGITEAFF
TRBJ2-5 TRBD1 - TRBV11-3 TGTGCCAGCAGCTTCGGGCAGGGGGCTGGAGAGACCCAGTACTTC CASSFGQGAGETQYF
TRBJ1-1 - once TRBV28 TGTGCCAGCTCCTTAGGCAGGGATACTGAAGCTTTCTTT CASSLGRDTEAFF
TRBJ2-2 - - TRBV6-6 TGTGCCAGCAGTTTCACAGAAAACACCGGGGAGCTGTTTTTT CASSFTENTGELFF
TRBJ1-6 - medium-sized TRBV6-5 TGTGCCAGCAGTTACGCCCGGGGGGGAGAGAATTCACCCCTCCACTTT CASSYARGGENSPLHF
TRBJ1-1 - - TRBV4-1 TGCGCCAGCAGCCAGGGGAGGGCCCGGGTTGGCACTGAAGCTTTCTTT CASSQGRARVGTEAFF
TRBJ2-7 TRBD1 - TRBV28 TGTGCCAGCAGTCAGACCGGGACAGGGGACGAGCAGTACTTC CASSQTGTGDEQYF
TRBJ2-7 - - TRBV4-3 TGCGCCAGCAGCCAAGATCGAGACGGGTCCTACGAGCAGTACTTC CASSQDRDGSYEQYF
TRBJ2-1 - - TRBV4-2 TGTGCCAGCAGCCAACTACAGGGCTTCTCCTACAATGAGCAGTTCTTC CASSQLQGFSYNEQFF
TRBJ1-1 - - TRBV19 TGTGCCAGTAGTATCGGTAACACTGAAGCTTTCTTT CASSIGNTEAFF